The rows below give T cell receptor beta chains drawn from one sample of a study of T cells in Graves' hyperthyroidism and ophthalmopathy. TCRdb re-called the multiplex PCR reads through MiXCR, storing one row per CDR3 protein. The sample lists some 600,000 distinct CDR3 sequences; around 14% were seen once. The source material was blood. These receptors all come from a woman aged 30 to 39 with Graves' hyperthyroidism that later progressed to Graves' ophthalmopathy. The CDR3 runs from the conserved cysteine through the conserved F or W. D genes are given only for firm matches. The listing skips clone size in some rows; elsewhere it reads once, few, many or a size class.

CDR3 DNA: TGTGCCAGTTGGAGGAATGAAGCGGCTTTCTTT
CDR3 protein: CASWRNEAAFF
D gene: -
V gene: TRBV6-1
clone size: many
J gene: TRBJ1-1

CDR3 DNA: TGTGCCAGCAGCCAAGATCCCGGGGGCGACTATGGCTACACCTTC
CDR3 protein: CASSQDPGGDYGYTF
D gene: -
V gene: TRBV14
clone size: many
J gene: TRBJ1-2

CDR3 DNA: TGCGCCAGCAGCCCTGAGACAGGCTCGACTGGGGAGCTGTTTTTT
CDR3 protein: CASSPETGSTGELFF
D gene: -
V gene: TRBV4-1
clone size: few
J gene: TRBJ2-2

CDR3 DNA: TGTGCCAGCAGCGTAGCCCTCGACATCTACGAGCAGTACTTC
CDR3 protein: CASSVALDIYEQYF
D gene: -
V gene: TRBV9
clone size: -
J gene: TRBJ2-7

CDR3 DNA: TGTGCCAGCTCACCACGGACAGGCCGGGGTGAAAAACTGTTTTTT
CDR3 protein: CASSPRTGRGEKLFF
D gene: TRBD1
V gene: TRBV18
clone size: many
J gene: TRBJ1-4

CDR3 DNA: TGTGCCAGCAGCTTACTAGCGGGAGCCCGCCAAGAGACCCAGTACTTC
CDR3 protein: CASSLLAGARQETQYF
D gene: TRBD2
V gene: TRBV7-2
clone size: -
J gene: TRBJ2-5

CDR3 DNA: TGTGCCAGCAGCCCCGGACAGGGTTACTCCGAGCAGTACTTC
CDR3 protein: CASSPGQGYSEQYF
D gene: TRBD1
V gene: TRBV7-3
clone size: -
J gene: TRBJ2-7

CDR3 DNA: TGCAGTGCTAGTATACAGGGGGATTATAAGACCCAGTACTTC
CDR3 protein: CSASIQGDYKTQYF
D gene: TRBD1
V gene: TRBV20-1
clone size: many
J gene: TRBJ2-5

CDR3 DNA: TGTGCCAGCAGTGAGCTGGGCACAACTAATGAAAAACTGTTTTTT
CDR3 protein: CASSELGTTNEKLFF
D gene: -
V gene: TRBV2
clone size: -
J gene: TRBJ1-4

CDR3 DNA: TGCAGTGCTCACGGACAGAGGAACTATGGCTACACCTTC
CDR3 protein: CSAHGQRNYGYTF
D gene: -
V gene: TRBV20-1
clone size: few
J gene: TRBJ1-2

CDR3 DNA: TGTGCCAGCAGTTTTTCACCGGTACGGCAGGGGTCCTACGAGCAGTACTTC
CDR3 protein: CASSFSPVRQGSYEQYF
D gene: -
V gene: TRBV12-3/TRBV12-4
clone size: many
J gene: TRBJ2-7

CDR3 DNA: TGTGCCAGCAGCTCCGGGGTGACAGCTCTCAGTGACGGGGAGCTGTTTTTT
CDR3 protein: CASSSGVTALSDGELFF
D gene: -
V gene: TRBV11-3
clone size: many
J gene: TRBJ2-2

CDR3 DNA: TGTGCCAGCAGCGTCAGGACCCCTTTCGATCAGTACTTC
CDR3 protein: CASSVRTPFDQYF
D gene: -
V gene: TRBV9
clone size: few
J gene: TRBJ2-4

CDR3 DNA: TGTGCCAGCAGTGACTCCCGGACAGGGCGAATCTATGGCTACACCTTC
CDR3 protein: CASSDSRTGRIYGYTF
D gene: TRBD1
V gene: TRBV6-1
clone size: few
J gene: TRBJ1-2

CDR3 DNA: TGTGCCAGTAGTATAGTGGGGACATTTGGACTAGACCGAGAGACCCAGTACTTC
CDR3 protein: CASSIVGTFGLDRETQYF
D gene: -
V gene: TRBV19
clone size: -
J gene: TRBJ2-5

CDR3 DNA: TGTGCCAGCAATCCCGGGGACAGATGGGGTCCCGAAAAACTGTTTTTT
CDR3 protein: CASNPGDRWGPEKLFF
D gene: TRBD1
V gene: TRBV6-2/TRBV6-3
clone size: -
J gene: TRBJ1-4

CDR3 DNA: TGCGCCAGCAGCCCGACTAGCGGGAGTATAGATACGCAGTATTTT
CDR3 protein: CASSPTSGSIDTQYF
D gene: TRBD2
V gene: TRBV5-1
clone size: few
J gene: TRBJ2-3

CDR3 DNA: TGTGCCAGCAGCTTAAATCCAGCGGGGGAGCAGTTCTTC
CDR3 protein: CASSLNPAGEQFF
D gene: TRBD2
V gene: TRBV7-3
clone size: many
J gene: TRBJ2-1

CDR3 DNA: TGTGCCAGCAGTTTAGGGCCGGGCCCGATTTTCGAGCAGTACTTC
CDR3 protein: CASSLGPGPIFEQYF
D gene: -
V gene: TRBV28
clone size: -
J gene: TRBJ2-7

CDR3 DNA: TGTGCCAGCAGCCCCGGGACAGGGAGGGCTGAAGTTTTCTTT
CDR3 protein: CASSPGTGRAEVFF
D gene: TRBD1
V gene: TRBV7-2
clone size: many
J gene: TRBJ1-1

CDR3 DNA: TGTGCCAGCAATGAGCAGGGGGGGATCATCGGAACTGAAGCTTTCTTT
CDR3 protein: CASNEQGGIIGTEAFF
D gene: TRBD1
V gene: TRBV12-3/TRBV12-4
clone size: many
J gene: TRBJ1-1

CDR3 DNA: TGTGCCAGCAGCTGGACCGATACGAACACTGAAGCTTTCTTT
CDR3 protein: CASSWTDTNTEAFF
D gene: -
V gene: TRBV7-9
clone size: many
J gene: TRBJ1-1

CDR3 DNA: TGCAGTGCTAGAGATGGAACGGGTGACGAGCAGTTCTTC
CDR3 protein: CSARDGTGDEQFF
D gene: -
V gene: TRBV20-1
clone size: few
J gene: TRBJ2-1

CDR3 DNA: TGTGCCAGCAGCGTCAAACCCACCGGGGAGCTGTTTTTT
CDR3 protein: CASSVKPTGELFF
D gene: -
V gene: TRBV7-6
clone size: few
J gene: TRBJ2-2

CDR3 DNA: TGCAGTGCTAGAGATCCAGGGGGCGTAGGCTACGAGCAGTACTTC
CDR3 protein: CSARDPGGVGYEQYF
D gene: TRBD1
V gene: TRBV20-1
clone size: many
J gene: TRBJ2-7

CDR3 DNA: TGTGCCAGCAGCTTAGATTGGTCAGGGGGCCGTGAAAAACTGTTTTTT
CDR3 protein: CASSLDWSGGREKLFF
D gene: TRBD1
V gene: TRBV11-2
clone size: many
J gene: TRBJ1-4

CDR3 DNA: TGTGCCAGCAGCCAGACAGGGCTGACCACCGGGGAGCTGTTTTTT
CDR3 protein: CASSQTGLTTGELFF
D gene: TRBD1
V gene: TRBV14
clone size: -
J gene: TRBJ2-2

CDR3 DNA: TGTGCCAGCAGTTCCACAGGGAGCGGGGAGCTGTTTTTT
CDR3 protein: CASSSTGSGELFF
D gene: -
V gene: TRBV12-3/TRBV12-4
clone size: many
J gene: TRBJ2-2

CDR3 DNA: TGTGCCAGCAGGGACAGGGTGAACTCCTACGAGCAGTACTTC
CDR3 protein: CASRDRVNSYEQYF
D gene: TRBD1
V gene: TRBV2
clone size: many
J gene: TRBJ2-7

CDR3 DNA: TGTGCCAGCAGTGATCGGACCGGACGTTATGGCGAGCAGTACTTC
CDR3 protein: CASSDRTGRYGEQYF
D gene: -
V gene: TRBV2
clone size: many
J gene: TRBJ2-7

CDR3 DNA: TGTGCCAGTGGGGGACAGGGAAAACAAGAGACCCAGTACTTC
CDR3 protein: CASGGQGKQETQYF
D gene: TRBD1
V gene: TRBV19
clone size: many
J gene: TRBJ2-5

CDR3 DNA: TGCGCCAGCAGTTCAAGCGGTTACTCCTACGAGCAGTACTTC
CDR3 protein: CASSSSGYSYEQYF
D gene: -
V gene: TRBV4-3
clone size: few
J gene: TRBJ2-7

CDR3 DNA: TGTGCCAGCAGCTTAGTAAGCGGGGCCTACAATGAGCAGTTCTTC
CDR3 protein: CASSLVSGAYNEQFF
D gene: TRBD2
V gene: TRBV11-3
clone size: many
J gene: TRBJ2-1

CDR3 DNA: TGCAGCGTTGAGGCCAACGCGAACACCGGGGAGCTGTTTTTT
CDR3 protein: CSVEANANTGELFF
D gene: -
V gene: TRBV29-1
clone size: few
J gene: TRBJ2-2

CDR3 DNA: TGTGCCGTAACTCCGGGACTAGCGGGAGGGGACTCCTACAATGAGCAGTTCTTC
CDR3 protein: CAVTPGLAGGDSYNEQFF
D gene: TRBD2
V gene: TRBV10-3
clone size: many
J gene: TRBJ2-1